This T cell receptor beta chain was identified during a study of blood T cell repertoires in COVID-19. This CDR3 has 11 amino acids. Germline lookup yields CDR1 MNHEY and CDR2 SVGAGI. V was cut by 8 bases and J by 8 bases, with 12 bases left in between. Clones were sequenced by immunoSEQ multiplex PCR, and TCRdb holds only the in-frame ones, with some missing. The sample lists 150,000 to 200,000 clones, about 93% occurring once. This sequence was found in a woman between 50 and 59 years old with acute or convalescent COVID-19. The chain employs TRBV6-5 and TRBJ1-1, with D possibly being TRBD1 (5 bases). Sequenced input: peripheral blood. CDR3 sequence (DNA): TGTGCCAGCTCTACGGGGGTCGAAGCTTTCTTT. Amino acid sequence: CASSTGVEAFF.